This entry describes one T cell receptor (beta chain). Its antigen is still unknown. The data are from a study of T cell responses to AZD1222 COVID-19 vaccine. Findings of the study overall: Seropositive status at baseline applied to only a handful of AZD1222 recipients. Spike-specific TCR breadth rose after two AZD1222 doses, and depth rose as well. Donors skewed white British and female; clonal diversity was possibly underestimated.

Recipients boosted at about 4 weeks or about 12 weeks are pooled. Here immunoSEQ multiplex PCR was the method, and the copy in TCRdb shows in-frame clones only, minus some. The sample includes about 150,000 clones, 92% of them seen just once. V was cut by 7 bases and J by 8 bases, with 21 bases left in between. This CDR3 has 15 amino acids. Per germline, CDR1 ENHRY and CDR2 SYGVKD. The chain is built from TRBV10-3 and TRBJ1-3, with D perhaps TRBD1 (5 bases). Sequencing used peripheral blood, obtained 28 days after the second AZD1222 dose. This TCR derives from an adult who received the AZD1222 COVID-19 vaccine. CDR3 DNA sequence: TGTGCCATCAAGACACAGGAGAACCCAGGTGACACCATATATTTT. Amino acids: CAIKTQENPGDTIYF.